This section outlines one TCR beta chain sequence together with its context. Its antigen remains unknown. The source of the sample is a study of regulatory T cells in long-lasting Graves disease. Whole-study context: With positive TSH receptor antibodies and over 5 years of antithyroid drugs, Graves' disease was considered persistent.

In building TCR beta libraries, iRepertoire HTBI primers were used together with Arm-PCR of CDR3 regions. TCRdb re-analysed the multiplex PCR reads in MiXCR, keeping a single row per CDR3 protein. This table holds hundreds of thousands of distinct CDR3 sequences, approximately 23% found once. Study conclusions and caveats: Persistent disease preferred TRBV28, TRBJ1-2 and TRBJ2-5; new disease, TRBV20-1 and TRBJ2-1. Persistent Graves' patients showed less TCR diversity than newly diagnosed ones.

Germline V gene data show CDR1 as SNHLY and CDR2 as FYNNEI. The CDR3 spans 14 residues. V shed 5 bases, J shed 3 bases, and the junction held 6 bases outside the gene matches. Noted time point: persistent/refractory GD, antithyroid drugs over 5 years with positive TRAb. The TCR library was made from RNA extracted from PBMCs. An endocrinology unit in Xi'an, China, supplied the patients. The TCR comes from a female donor with Graves disease. This specimen consisted of peripheral blood mononuclear cells (PBMCs), obtained when the disease was refractory, from a patient treated with antithyroid drugs. The J gene is TRBJ2-7, the V gene TRBV2, with TRBD2 identical over 8 bases. The CDR3 loop is CASSYLAGNYEQYF. The CDR3 DNA follows: TGTGCCAGCAGTTACTTAGCGGGAAACTACGAGCAGTACTTC.